The 2 T cell receptor beta chains below were found in one sample sequenced in a study of Tregs in tolerant kidney transplant recipients (dated by TCRdb to the late 2010s). The sample's time point, from its label and the paper: blood sample drawn before combined kidney and bone marrow transplant. Library preparation used the immunoSEQ multiplex PCR assay. Imported from immuneACCESS, the table was reduced by TCRdb to in-frame sequences with V and J called. These copies leave out some clones; in studies compared against another copy, an unresolved V gene accounts for under half, and the cause of the remainder is not known. Counted in this sample were more than 60,000 clones; roughly 98% of them appeared once. Around 0.5% of the sample lies in the top ten. The source material was CD4+ T cells from blood, sampled before the transplant. The source of these receptors is a human donor who received a combined kidney and bone marrow transplant.

CDR3 sequence reads: CASSAQGLATEAFF. As DNA, the CDR3 is TGTGCCAGCAGCGCCCAGGGTTTGGCCACTGAAGCTTTCTTT. This chain uses TRBV7-2 with TRBJ1-1, with D possibly being TRBD1 (5 bases). CDR1 is SGHTA, CDR2 FQGNSA, per germline. V lost 5 bases and J 4 bases, leaving 14 bases between the germline ends. This CDR3 region has 14 residues.

The chain couples TRBV5-1 to TRBJ2-5; TRBD1 matches at 11 bases. The V gene end was trimmed by 2 bases and the J gene end by 2 bases; junction bases not matched to a gene: 2. The length of the CDR3 is 15 residues. The V gene's germline CDR1 is SGHRS and CDR2 YFSETQ. In DNA form, the CDR3 reads TGCGCCAGCAGCTTAGGGGACAGGGGGCAAGAGACCCAGTACTTC. It encodes CASSLGDRGQETQYF.